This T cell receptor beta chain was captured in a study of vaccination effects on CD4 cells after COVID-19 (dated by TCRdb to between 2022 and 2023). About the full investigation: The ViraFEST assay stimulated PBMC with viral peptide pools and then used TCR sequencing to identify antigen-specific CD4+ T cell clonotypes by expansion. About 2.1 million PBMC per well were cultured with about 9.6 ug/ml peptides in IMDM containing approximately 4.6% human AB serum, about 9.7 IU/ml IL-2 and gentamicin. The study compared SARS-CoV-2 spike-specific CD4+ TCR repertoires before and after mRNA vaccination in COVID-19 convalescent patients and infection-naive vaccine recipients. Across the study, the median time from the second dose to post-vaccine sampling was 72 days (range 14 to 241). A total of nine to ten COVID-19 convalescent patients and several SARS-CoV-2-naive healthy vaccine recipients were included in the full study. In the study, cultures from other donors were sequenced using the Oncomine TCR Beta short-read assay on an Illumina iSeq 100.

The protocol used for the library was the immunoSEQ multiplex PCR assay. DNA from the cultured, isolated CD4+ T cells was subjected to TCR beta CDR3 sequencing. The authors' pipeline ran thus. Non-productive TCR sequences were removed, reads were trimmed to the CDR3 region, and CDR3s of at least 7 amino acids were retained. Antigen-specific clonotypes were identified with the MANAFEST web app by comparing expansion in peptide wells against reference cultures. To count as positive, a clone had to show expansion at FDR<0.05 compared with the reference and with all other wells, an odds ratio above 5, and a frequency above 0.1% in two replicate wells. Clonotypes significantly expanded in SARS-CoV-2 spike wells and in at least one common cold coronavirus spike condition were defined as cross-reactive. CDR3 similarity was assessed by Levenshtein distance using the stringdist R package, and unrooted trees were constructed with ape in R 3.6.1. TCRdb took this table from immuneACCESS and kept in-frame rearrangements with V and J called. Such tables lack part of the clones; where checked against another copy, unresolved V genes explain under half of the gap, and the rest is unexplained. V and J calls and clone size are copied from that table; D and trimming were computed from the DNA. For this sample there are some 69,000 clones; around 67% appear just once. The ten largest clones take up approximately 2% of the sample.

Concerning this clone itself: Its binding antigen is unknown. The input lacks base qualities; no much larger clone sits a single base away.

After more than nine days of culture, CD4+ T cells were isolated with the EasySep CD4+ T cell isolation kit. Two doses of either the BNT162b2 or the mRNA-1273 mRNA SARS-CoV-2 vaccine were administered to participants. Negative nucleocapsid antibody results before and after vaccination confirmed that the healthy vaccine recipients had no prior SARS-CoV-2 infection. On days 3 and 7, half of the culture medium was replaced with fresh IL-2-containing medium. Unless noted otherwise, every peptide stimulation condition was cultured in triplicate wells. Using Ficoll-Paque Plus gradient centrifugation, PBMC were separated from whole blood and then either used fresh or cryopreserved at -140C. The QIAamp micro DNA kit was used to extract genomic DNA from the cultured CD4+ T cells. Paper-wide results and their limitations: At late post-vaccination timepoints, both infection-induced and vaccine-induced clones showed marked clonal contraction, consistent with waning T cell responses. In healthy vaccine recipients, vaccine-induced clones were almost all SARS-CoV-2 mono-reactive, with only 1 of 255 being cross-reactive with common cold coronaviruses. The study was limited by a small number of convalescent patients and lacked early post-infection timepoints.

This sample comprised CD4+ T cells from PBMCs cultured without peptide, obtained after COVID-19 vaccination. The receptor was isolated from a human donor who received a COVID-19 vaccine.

In nucleotide form, the sequence is TGTGCCAGCAGTGAAGCGCCGGCAGGGTGGCAGTATTTT. Its amino acids are CASSEAPAGWQYF. The V and J segments used are TRBV6-1 and TRBJ2-3, and possibly TRBD1, on 5 matching bases. V gives up 0 bases and J gives up 11 bases, and the segment between their germline ends measures 12 bases. The germline V gene specifies MNHNS as CDR1 and SASEGT as CDR2. The CDR3 sequence holds 13 residues, the cysteine and phenylalanine included. The read is trimmed to its CDR3 DNA, 39 bases read in frame from base 1.